This is a list of T cell receptor beta chains from one sample in a study of OX40 agonist ivuxolimab in advanced cancers. This table comes from immunoSEQ multiplex PCR, and its TCRdb copy is limited to in-frame clones, with some not included. The sample carries about 78,000 clones, more than 80% recorded once. The sample here was CD4+ or CD8+ T cells sorted from blood, taken in a trial of the OX40 agonist ivuxolimab. The receptors here all came from an adult with an advanced solid tumor such as melanoma, head and neck, liver or kidney cancer. The CDR3 runs from the conserved cysteine through the conserved F or W. A D gene is named only where the DNA matches it firmly. The size entry is marked missing in some rows and otherwise reads once, few, many or a size class.

clone_size,j_call,v_call,d_call,cdr3_aa,cdr3_nt
.,TRBJ2-1,TRBV7-2,.,CASTAQTGNEQFF,TGTGCCAGCACCGCCCAGACGGGGAATGAGCAGTTCTTC
.,TRBJ1-1,TRBV18,.,CASSPRSSLMNTEAFF,TGTGCCAGCTCACCACGATCTAGCCTGATGAACACTGAAGCTTTCTTT
.,TRBJ1-2,TRBV30,.,CAWSVVAGYGYTF,TGTGCCTGGAGTGTAGTGGCCGGCTATGGCTACACCTTC
.,TRBJ2-1,TRBV6-4,TRBD1,CASSEQGGPYNEQFF,TGTGCCAGCAGTGAGCAAGGGGGCCCCTACAATGAGCAGTTCTTC
.,TRBJ1-3,TRBV2,.,CASSVRGDTIYF,TGTGCCAGCAGTGTCAGAGGCGACACCATATATTTT
.,TRBJ1-1,TRBV6-6,TRBD1,CASSPLNKGAHTEAFF,TGTGCCAGCAGCCCCTTAAACAAGGGGGCGCATACTGAAGCTTTCTTT
.,TRBJ2-2,TRBV30,TRBD1,CAWSPGQGATGELFF,TGTGCCTGGAGCCCGGGACAGGGGGCGACCGGGGAGCTGTTTTTT
.,TRBJ2-3,TRBV7-9,TRBD2,CASSLLRLADTDTQYF,TGTGCCAGCAGCTTATTAAGGCTAGCGGACACAGATACGCAGTATTTT
few,TRBJ1-4,TRBV30,TRBD1,CAWTSWRTGAEKLFF,TGTGCCTGGACCTCCTGGAGGACAGGGGCCGAAAAACTGTTTTTT
.,TRBJ2-2,TRBV11-2,.,CASSSKGQGSETSGELFF,TGTGCCAGCAGCTCCAAGGGGCAGGGGAGCGAAACGTCCGGGGAGCTGTTTTTT
.,TRBJ1-2,TRBV9,.,CASSVGDGGGGYTF,TGTGCCAGCAGCGTAGGGGACGGGGGCGGCGGCTACACCTTC
.,TRBJ1-2,TRBV5-1,.,CASSLVRDRGYTF,TGCGCCAGCAGCTTGGTGCGGGATCGGGGCTACACCTTC
.,TRBJ2-5,TRBV19,.,CASSIPQETQYF,TGTGCCAGTAGTATTCCCCAAGAGACCCAGTACTTC
.,TRBJ2-7,TRBV11-2,TRBD2,CASSSGTSGPYEQYF,TGTGCCAGCAGCTCCGGGACTAGCGGGCCCTACGAGCAGTACTTC
.,TRBJ2-1,TRBV6-1,.,CASSETRLGSYNEQFF,TGTGCCAGCAGTGAAACGAGGCTCGGGTCCTACAATGAGCAGTTCTTC
once,TRBJ2-5,TRBV2,.,CASNYGTETQYF,TGTGCCAGCAACTATGGGACAGAGACCCAGTACTTC
.,TRBJ1-2,TRBV7-2,TRBD1,CASSLDWTGDGYTF,TGTGCCAGCAGCTTAGATTGGACAGGGGATGGCTACACCTTC
.,TRBJ2-7,TRBV29-1,.,CSVSPSVSYEQYF,TGCAGCGTTTCGCCTAGCGTCTCCTACGAGCAGTACTTC
.,TRBJ1-1,TRBV7-2,.,CASSSGHTEAFF,TGTGCCAGCAGTTCCGGGCACACTGAAGCTTTCTTT
.,TRBJ2-7,TRBV27,TRBD2,CASSTSGSNYEQYF,TGTGCCAGCAGCACTAGCGGGAGTAACTACGAGCAGTACTTC
.,TRBJ1-2,TRBV7-2,.,CASSLRWAGYTF,TGTGCCAGCAGCTTAAGGTGGGCTGGCTACACCTTC
.,TRBJ2-7,TRBV27,TRBD1,CASRPGTERLEQYF,TGTGCCAGCAGACCCGGGACAGAGAGGCTCGAGCAGTACTTC
.,TRBJ2-1,TRBV5-1,TRBD1,CASSTGQAPYNEQFF,TGCGCCAGCAGCACGGGACAGGCCCCATACAATGAGCAGTTCTTC
.,TRBJ1-4,TRBV6-5,.,CASSYSGTQQEKLFF,TGTGCCAGCAGTTACTCTGGGACCCAGCAAGAAAAACTGTTTTTT
.,TRBJ1-5,TRBV19,.,CASSIILSNQPQHF,TGTGCCAGTAGTATCATTCTTAGCAATCAGCCCCAGCATTTT
.,TRBJ2-1,TRBV6-5,.,CASSYRVNNEQFF,TGTGCCAGCAGTTACCGCGTGAACAATGAGCAGTTCTTC
.,TRBJ1-2,TRBV4-3,.,CASSRGTEYGYTF,TGCGCCAGCAGCCGGGGGACTGAGTATGGCTACACCTTC
.,TRBJ1-3,TRBV6-6,TRBD1,CASSGQGAQGNTIYF,TGTGCCAGCAGCGGACAGGGGGCACAGGGAAACACCATATATTTT
.,TRBJ2-3,TRBV6-1,.,CASSEFNTQYF,TGTGCCAGCAGTGAATTCAATACGCAGTATTTT
once,TRBJ2-2,TRBV7-9,.,CASSYNRDTGELFF,TGTGCCAGCAGCTACAACAGGGACACCGGGGAGCTGTTTTTT
few,TRBJ2-1,TRBV11-3,TRBD1,CASSLSSDRGKVRFF,TGTGCCAGCAGCTTATCATCGGACAGGGGAAAGGTCAGGTTCTTC
.,TRBJ1-2,TRBV6-1,.,CASSEALRANYGYTF,TGTGCCAGCAGTGAAGCGTTAAGGGCTAACTATGGCTACACCTTC
few,TRBJ1-2,TRBV2,.,CASRGNSFGGYTF,TGTGCCAGCAGAGGGAACAGTTTCGGTGGCTACACCTTC
.,TRBJ2-7,TRBV5-1,.,CASSLSGDSYEQYF,TGCGCCAGCAGCTTGTCCGGCGACTCCTACGAGCAGTACTTC
once,TRBJ2-5,TRBV11-2,.,CASSSQETQYF,TGTGCCAGCAGCTCCCAAGAGACCCAGTACTTC
.,TRBJ2-1,TRBV7-6,.,CASSSSGTGYNEQFF,TGTGCCAGCAGCTCGTCTGGGACTGGCTACAATGAGCAGTTCTTC
.,TRBJ1-2,TRBV5-4,TRBD1,CASSLVRTGDGYTF,TGTGCCAGCAGCTTGGTTAGGACAGGTGATGGCTACACCTTC
once,TRBJ2-3,TRBV6-6,.,CASSSGDTQYF,TGTGCCAGCAGTTCTGGGGATACGCAGTATTTT
once,TRBJ1-2,TRBV19,.,CASRVAGANNYGYTF,TGTGCCAGTAGAGTTGCAGGGGCCAATAACTATGGCTACACCTTC
.,TRBJ2-7,TRBV4-3,.,CASSQASTGSYEQYF,TGCGCCAGCAGCCAAGCGTCGACAGGCTCCTACGAGCAGTACTTC
.,TRBJ2-3,TRBV5-4,.,CASSRDVRDADTQYF,TGTGCCAGCAGCAGGGACGTAAGGGATGCAGATACGCAGTATTTT
.,TRBJ2-3,TRBV7-2,TRBD2,CASSSRLAGDTDTQYF,TGTGCCAGCAGCTCCAGACTAGCGGGAGACACAGATACGCAGTATTTT
few,TRBJ2-1,TRBV5-5,.,CASSLSGSASYNEQFF,TGTGCCAGCAGCTTGAGCGGTTCGGCTTCCTACAATGAGCAGTTCTTC